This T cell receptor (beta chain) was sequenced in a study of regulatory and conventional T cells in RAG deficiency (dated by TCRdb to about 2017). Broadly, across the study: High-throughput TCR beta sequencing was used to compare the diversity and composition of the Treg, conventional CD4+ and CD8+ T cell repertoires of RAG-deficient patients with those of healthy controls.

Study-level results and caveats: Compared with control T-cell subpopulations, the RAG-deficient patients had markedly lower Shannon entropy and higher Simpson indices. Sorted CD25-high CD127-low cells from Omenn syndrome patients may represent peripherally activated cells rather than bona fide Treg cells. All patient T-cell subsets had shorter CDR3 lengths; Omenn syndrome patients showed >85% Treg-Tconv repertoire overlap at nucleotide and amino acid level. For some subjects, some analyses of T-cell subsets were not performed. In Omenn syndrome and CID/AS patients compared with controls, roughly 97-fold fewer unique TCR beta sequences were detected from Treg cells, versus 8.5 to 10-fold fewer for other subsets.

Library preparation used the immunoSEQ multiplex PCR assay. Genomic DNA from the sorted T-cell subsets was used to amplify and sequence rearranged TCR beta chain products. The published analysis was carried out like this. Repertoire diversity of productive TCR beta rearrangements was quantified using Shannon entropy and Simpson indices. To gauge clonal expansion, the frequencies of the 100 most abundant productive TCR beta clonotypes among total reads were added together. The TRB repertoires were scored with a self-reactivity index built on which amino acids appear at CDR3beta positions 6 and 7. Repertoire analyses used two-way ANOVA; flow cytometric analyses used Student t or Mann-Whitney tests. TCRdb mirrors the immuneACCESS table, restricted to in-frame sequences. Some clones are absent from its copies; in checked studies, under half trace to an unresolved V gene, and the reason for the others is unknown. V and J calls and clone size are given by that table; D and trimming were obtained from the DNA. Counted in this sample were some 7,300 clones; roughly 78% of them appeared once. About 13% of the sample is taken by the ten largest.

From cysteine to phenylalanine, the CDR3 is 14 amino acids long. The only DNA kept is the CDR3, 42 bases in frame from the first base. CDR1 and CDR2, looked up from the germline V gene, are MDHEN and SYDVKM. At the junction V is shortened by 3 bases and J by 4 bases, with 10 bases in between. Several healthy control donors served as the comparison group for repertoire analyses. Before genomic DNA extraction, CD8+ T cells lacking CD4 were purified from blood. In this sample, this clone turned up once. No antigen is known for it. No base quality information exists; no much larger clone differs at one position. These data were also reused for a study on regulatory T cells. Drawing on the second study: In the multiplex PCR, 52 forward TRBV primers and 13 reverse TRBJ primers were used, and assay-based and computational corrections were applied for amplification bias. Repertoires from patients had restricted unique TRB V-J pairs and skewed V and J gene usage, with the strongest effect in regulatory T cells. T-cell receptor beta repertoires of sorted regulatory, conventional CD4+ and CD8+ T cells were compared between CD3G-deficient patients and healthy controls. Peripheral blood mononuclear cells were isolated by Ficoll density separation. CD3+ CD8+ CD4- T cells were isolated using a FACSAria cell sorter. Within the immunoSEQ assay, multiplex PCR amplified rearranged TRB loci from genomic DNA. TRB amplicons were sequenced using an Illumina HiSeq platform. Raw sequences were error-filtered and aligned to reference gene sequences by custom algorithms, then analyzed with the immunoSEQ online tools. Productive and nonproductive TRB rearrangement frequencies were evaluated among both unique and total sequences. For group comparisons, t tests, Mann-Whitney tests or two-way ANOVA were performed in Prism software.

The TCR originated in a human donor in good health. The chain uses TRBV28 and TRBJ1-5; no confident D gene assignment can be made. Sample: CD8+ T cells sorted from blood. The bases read TGTGCCAGCAGTTTGAAGGGTTCGAATCAGCCCCAGCATTTT. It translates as CASSLKGSNQPQHF.